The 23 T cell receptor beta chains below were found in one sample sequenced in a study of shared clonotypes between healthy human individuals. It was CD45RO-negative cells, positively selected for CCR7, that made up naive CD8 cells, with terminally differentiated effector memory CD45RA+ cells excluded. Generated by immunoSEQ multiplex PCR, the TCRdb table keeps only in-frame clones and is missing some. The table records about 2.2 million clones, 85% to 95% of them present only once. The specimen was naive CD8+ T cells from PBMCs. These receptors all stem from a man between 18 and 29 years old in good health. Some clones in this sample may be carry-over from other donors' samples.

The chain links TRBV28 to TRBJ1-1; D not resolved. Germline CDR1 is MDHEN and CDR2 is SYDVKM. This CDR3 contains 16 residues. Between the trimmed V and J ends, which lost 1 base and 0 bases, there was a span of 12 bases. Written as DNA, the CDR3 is TGTGCCAGCAGTTTATATGGGTCAAGGATGAACACTGAAGCTTTCTTT. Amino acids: CASSLYGSRMNTEAFF.

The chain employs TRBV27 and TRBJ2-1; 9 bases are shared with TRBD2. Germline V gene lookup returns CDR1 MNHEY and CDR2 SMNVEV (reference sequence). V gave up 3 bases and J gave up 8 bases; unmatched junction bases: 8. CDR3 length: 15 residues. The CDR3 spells CASSFGGGVWDEQFF. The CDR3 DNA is TGTGCCAGCAGTTTTGGCGGGGGGGTTTGGGATGAGCAGTTCTTC.

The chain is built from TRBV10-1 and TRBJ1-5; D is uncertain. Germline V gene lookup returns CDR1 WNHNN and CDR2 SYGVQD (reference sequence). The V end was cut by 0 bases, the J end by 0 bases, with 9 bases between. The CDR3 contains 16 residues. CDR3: CASSESTDFSNQPQHF. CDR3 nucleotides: TGCGCCAGCAGTGAGTCGACGGACTTTAGCAATCAGCCCCAGCATTTT.

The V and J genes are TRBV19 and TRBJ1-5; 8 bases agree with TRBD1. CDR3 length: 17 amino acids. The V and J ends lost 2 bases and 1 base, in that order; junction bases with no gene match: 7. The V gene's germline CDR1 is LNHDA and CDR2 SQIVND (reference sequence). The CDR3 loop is CASSILRTGQSNQPQHF. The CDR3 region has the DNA TGTGCCAGTAGTATACTAAGGACAGGGCAGAGCAATCAGCCCCAGCATTTT.

Written as DNA, the CDR3 is TGTGCCAGCAGCGCGCGACAGGGCGCAAGAGTGACCGGGGAGCTGTTTTTT. This codes for CASSARQGARVTGELFF. The rearrangement joins TRBV5-8 to TRBJ2-2; TRBD1 matches 7 bases. This CDR3 region has 17 residues. With V trimmed by 4 bases and J by 5 bases, 14 bases remained unmatched. The germline gives CDR1 SGHTS, CDR2 YDEGEE.

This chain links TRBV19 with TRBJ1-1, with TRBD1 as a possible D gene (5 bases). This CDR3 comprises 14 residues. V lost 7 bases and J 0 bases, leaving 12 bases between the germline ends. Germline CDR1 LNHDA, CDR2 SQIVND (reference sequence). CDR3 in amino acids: CASKLQGMNTEAFF. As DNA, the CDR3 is TGTGCCAGTAAATTGCAGGGAATGAACACTGAAGCTTTCTTT. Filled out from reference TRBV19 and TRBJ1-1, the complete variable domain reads DGGITQSPKYLFRKEGQNVTLSCEQNLNHDAMYWYRQDPGQGLRLIYYSQIVNDFQKGDIAEGYSVSREKKESFPLTVTSAQKNPTAFYLCASKLQGMNTEAFFGQGTRLTVV.

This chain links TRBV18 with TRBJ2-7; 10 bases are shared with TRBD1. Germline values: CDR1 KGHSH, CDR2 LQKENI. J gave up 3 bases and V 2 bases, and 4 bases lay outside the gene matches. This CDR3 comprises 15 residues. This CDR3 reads CASSPGTGEHYEQYF. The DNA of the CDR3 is TGTGCCAGCTCACCAGGGACAGGGGAACACTACGAGCAGTACTTC.

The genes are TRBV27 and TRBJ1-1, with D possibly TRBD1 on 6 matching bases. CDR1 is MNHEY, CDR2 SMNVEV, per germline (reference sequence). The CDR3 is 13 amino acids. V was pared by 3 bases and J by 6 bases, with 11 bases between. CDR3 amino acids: CASSFWQGSEAFF. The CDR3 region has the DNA TGTGCCAGCAGTTTTTGGCAGGGGTCTGAAGCTTTCTTT.

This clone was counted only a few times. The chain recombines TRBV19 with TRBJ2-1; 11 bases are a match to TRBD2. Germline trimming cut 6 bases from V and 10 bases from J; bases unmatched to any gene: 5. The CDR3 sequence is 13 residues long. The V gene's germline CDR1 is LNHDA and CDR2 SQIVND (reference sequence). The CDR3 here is CASSLAGGWEQFF. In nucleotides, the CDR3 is TGTGCCAGTAGCCTAGCGGGAGGCTGGGAGCAGTTCTTC. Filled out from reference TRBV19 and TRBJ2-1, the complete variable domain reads DGGITQSPKYLFRKEGQNVTLSCEQNLNHDAMYWYRQDPGQGLRLIYYSQIVNDFQKGDIAEGYSVSREKKESFPLTVTSAQKNPTAFYLCASSLAGGWEQFFGPGTRLTVL.

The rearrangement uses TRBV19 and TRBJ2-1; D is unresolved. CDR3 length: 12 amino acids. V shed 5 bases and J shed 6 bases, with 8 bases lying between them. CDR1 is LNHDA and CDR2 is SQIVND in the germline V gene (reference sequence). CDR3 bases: TGTGCCAGTAGTCCCCGGCTCAATGAGCAGTTCTTC. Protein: CASSPRLNEQFF.

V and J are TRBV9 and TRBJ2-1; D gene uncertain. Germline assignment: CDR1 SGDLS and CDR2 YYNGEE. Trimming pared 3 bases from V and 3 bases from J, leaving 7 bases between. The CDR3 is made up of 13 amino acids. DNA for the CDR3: TGTGCCAGCAGCGCCGACAACTACAATGAGCAGTTCTTC. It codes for CASSADNYNEQFF.

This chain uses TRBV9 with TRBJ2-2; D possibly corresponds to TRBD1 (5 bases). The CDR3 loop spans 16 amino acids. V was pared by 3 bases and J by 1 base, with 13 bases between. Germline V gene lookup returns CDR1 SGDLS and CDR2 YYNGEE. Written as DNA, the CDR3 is TGTGCCAGCAGCGACGCGTTGGACAAGAACACCGGGGAGCTGTTTTTT. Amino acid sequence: CASSDALDKNTGELFF. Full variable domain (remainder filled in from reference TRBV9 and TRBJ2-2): DSGVTQTPKHLITATGQRVTLRCSPRSGDLSVYWYQQSLDQGLQFLIQYYNGEERAKGNILERFSAQQFPDLHSELNLSSLELGDSALYFCASSDALDKNTGELFFGEGSRLTVL.

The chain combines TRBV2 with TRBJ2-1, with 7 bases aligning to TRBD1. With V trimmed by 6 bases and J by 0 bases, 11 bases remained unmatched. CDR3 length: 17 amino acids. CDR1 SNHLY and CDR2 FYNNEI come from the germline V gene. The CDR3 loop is CASRPTGATYSYNEQFF. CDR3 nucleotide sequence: TGTGCCAGCAGACCCACAGGGGCTACCTACTCCTACAATGAGCAGTTCTTC.

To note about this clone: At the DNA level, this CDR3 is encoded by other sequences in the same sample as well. The CDR3 sequence: CASSLSPGGGSYEQYF. For the CDR3, the DNA is TGTGCCAGCAGTTTAAGCCCCGGGGGCGGCTCCTACGAGCAGTACTTC. This sequence joins TRBV27 and TRBJ2-7; TRBD1 or TRBD2 may be the D gene (6 bases each). V was shortened by 2 bases and J by 0 bases, with 14 bases between the two germline ends. Germline assignment: CDR1 MNHEY and CDR2 SMNVEV (reference sequence). The length of the CDR3 is 16 residues.

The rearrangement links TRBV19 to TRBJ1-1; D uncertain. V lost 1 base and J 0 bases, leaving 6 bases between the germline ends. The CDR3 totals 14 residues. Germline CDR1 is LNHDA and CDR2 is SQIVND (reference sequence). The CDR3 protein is CASSIASMNTEAFF. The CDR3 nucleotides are TGTGCCAGTAGTATAGCAAGCATGAACACTGAAGCTTTCTTT. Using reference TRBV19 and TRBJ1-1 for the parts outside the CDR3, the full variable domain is DGGITQSPKYLFRKEGQNVTLSCEQNLNHDAMYWYRQDPGQGLRLIYYSQIVNDFQKGDIAEGYSVSREKKESFPLTVTSAQKNPTAFYLCASSIASMNTEAFFGQGTRLTVV.

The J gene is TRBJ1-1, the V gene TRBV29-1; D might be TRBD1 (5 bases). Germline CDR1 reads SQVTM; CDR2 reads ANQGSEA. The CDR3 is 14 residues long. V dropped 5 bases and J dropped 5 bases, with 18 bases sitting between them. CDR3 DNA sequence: TGCAGCGTTTTCCAAGTGGGGGGTTTGACTGAAGCTTTCTTT. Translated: CSVFQVGGLTEAFF.

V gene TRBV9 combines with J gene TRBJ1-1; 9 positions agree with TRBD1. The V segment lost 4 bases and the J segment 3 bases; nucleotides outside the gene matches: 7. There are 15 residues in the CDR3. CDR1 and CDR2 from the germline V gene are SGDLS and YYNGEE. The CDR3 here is CASSIQGARDTEAFF. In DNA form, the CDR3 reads TGTGCCAGCAGCATACAGGGGGCTAGGGACACTGAAGCTTTCTTT.

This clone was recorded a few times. The CDR3 region has the DNA TGCGCCAGCAGTACCGGCTATAGCAATCAGCCCCAGCATTTT. It encodes CASSTGYSNQPQHF. This chain connects TRBV10-2 to TRBJ1-5; D remains ambiguous. The CDR3 has 14 amino acids. Germline CDR1 and CDR2: WSHSY and SAAADI. Trimming stripped 5 bases from V and 0 bases from J, with 8 bases between.

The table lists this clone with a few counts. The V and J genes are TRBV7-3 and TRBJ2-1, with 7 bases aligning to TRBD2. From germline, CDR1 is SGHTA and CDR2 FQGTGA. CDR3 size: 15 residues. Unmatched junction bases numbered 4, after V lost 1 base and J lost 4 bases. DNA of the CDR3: TGTGCCAGCAGCTTAAGGGGAGGGGTGTACAATGAGCAGTTCTTC. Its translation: CASSLRGGVYNEQFF.

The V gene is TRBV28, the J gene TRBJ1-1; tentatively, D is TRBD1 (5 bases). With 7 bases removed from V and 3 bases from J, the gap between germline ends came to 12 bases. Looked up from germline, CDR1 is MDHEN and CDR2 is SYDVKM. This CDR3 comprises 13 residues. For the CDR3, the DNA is TGTGCCAGCATGTCAGGGATCTACACTGAAGCTTTCTTT. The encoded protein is CASMSGIYTEAFF.

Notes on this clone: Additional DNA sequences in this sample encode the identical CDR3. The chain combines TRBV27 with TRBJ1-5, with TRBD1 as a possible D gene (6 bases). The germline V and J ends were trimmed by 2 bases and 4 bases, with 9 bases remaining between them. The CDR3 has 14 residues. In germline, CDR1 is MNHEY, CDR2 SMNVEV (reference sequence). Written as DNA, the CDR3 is TGTGCCAGCAGTTTAGCAGGGGTTAATCAGCCCCAGCATTTT. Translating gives CASSLAGVNQPQHF.

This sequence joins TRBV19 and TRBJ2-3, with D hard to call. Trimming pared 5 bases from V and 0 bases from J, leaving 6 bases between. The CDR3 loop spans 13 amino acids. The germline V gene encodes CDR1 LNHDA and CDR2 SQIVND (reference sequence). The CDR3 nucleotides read TGTGCCAGTAGTGATGCTAGCACAGATACGCAGTATTTT. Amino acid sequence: CASSDASTDTQYF.

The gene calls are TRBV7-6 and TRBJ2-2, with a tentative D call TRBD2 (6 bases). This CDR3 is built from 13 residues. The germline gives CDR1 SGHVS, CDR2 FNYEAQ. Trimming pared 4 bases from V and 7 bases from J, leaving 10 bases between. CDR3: CASSWTGGGELFF. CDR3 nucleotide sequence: TGTGCCAGCAGCTGGACCGGGGGCGGGGAGCTGTTTTTT.